These 15 T cell receptor beta chains share one sample of origin, sequenced in a study of T cells after posttransplantation cyclophosphamide. Cyclophosphamide on days +3 and +4 followed busulfan-fludarabine conditioning and a marrow graft. Data came from immunoSEQ multiplex PCR; TCRdb stores just in-frame clones and leaves some out. This sample carries tens of thousands of clones, none of them present only once. The specimen comprised PBMCs, sampled after allogeneic stem cell transplant with posttransplant cyclophosphamide. All receptors derive from a male patient aged 18-29 years who received an allogeneic stem cell transplant from a related donor, was CMV-positive, and had no GVHD. Some T cells may be supplied by the graft donor.

This clone appeared many times. The CDR3 nucleotides read TGCAGCGCCCGGACTAGCTTTAATGAGCAGTTCTTC. It specifies CSARTSFNEQFF. The genes are TRBV29-1 and TRBJ2-1, with 8 bases lining up with TRBD2. The CDR3 runs 12 residues. The ends lost 7 bases at V and 7 bases at J; junction bases unmatched: 6. Germline V lookup: CDR1 SQVTM, CDR2 ANQGSEA.

The V and J genes are TRBV9 and TRBJ2-5; TRBD1 matches at 7 bases. Matching the DNA end better, TRBJ2-7 makes the J call doubtful. The CDR3 is made up of 14 amino acids. Germline lookup yields CDR1 SGDLS and CDR2 YYNGEE. The CDR3: CASSPGDSAYEQYF. The CDR3 DNA reads as TGTGCCAGCAGCCCTGGGGACAGTGCCTACGAGCAGTACTTC.

This clone occurred many times. V and J are TRBV10-1 and TRBJ2-3; D remains ambiguous. Germline-derived CDR1 and CDR2 are WNHNN and SYGVQD (reference sequence). V was clipped by 2 bases and J by 4 bases, with 10 bases between them. The CDR3 is 14 amino acids. Here the CDR3 reads CASSEPRVPDTQYF. CDR3 coding DNA: TGCGCCAGCAGTGAGCCCCGGGTGCCAGATACGCAGTATTTT.

This clone came up many times. V is TRBV5-5 and J is TRBJ2-3; the D is unclear. Trimming stripped 2 bases from V and 6 bases from J, with 10 bases between. The CDR3 runs to 13 residues. Germline V gene sequence: CDR1 SGHKS, CDR2 YYEKEE (reference sequence). Here the CDR3 reads CASSFRAQDTQYF. CDR3 bases: TGTGCCAGCAGCTTCCGAGCGCAGGATACGCAGTATTTT.

In this sample, this clone turned up many times. The chain is built from TRBV30 and TRBJ1-6, with D perhaps TRBD1 (6 bases). V was pared by 1 base and J by 3 bases, with 7 bases between. The CDR3 loop spans 14 amino acids. Germline assignment: CDR1 GTSNPN and CDR2 SVGIG (reference sequence). CDR3 DNA: TGTGCCTGGAGTGGGGGACACTATAATTCACCCCTCCACTTT. This gives the protein CAWSGGHYNSPLHF.

The table lists this clone with many counts. This chain uses TRBV19 with TRBJ2-2, with no clear D. The CDR3 consists of 16 residues. Germline V gives CDR1 LNHDA, CDR2 SQIVND (reference sequence). V dropped 5 bases and J dropped 7 bases, with 20 bases sitting between them. CDR3 nucleotide sequence: TGTGCCAGTAGTTCCTCAGTTGGCAGAAGAATCGGGGAGCTGTTTTTT. It codes for CASSSSVGRRIGELFF. The full variable domain, its missing parts supplied by reference TRBV19 and TRBJ2-2, is DGGITQSPKYLFRKEGQNVTLSCEQNLNHDAMYWYRQDPGQGLRLIYYSQIVNDFQKGDIAEGYSVSREKKESFPLTVTSAQKNPTAFYLCASSSSVGRRIGELFFGEGSRLTVL.

This clone has at least ten counts. The CDR3 nucleotides read TGTGCCAGCAGCGTGACAGGGGGAGGTGAAAAACTGTTTTTT. Protein: CASSVTGGGEKLFF. This chain connects TRBV9 to TRBJ1-4, with 9 bases fitting TRBD1. The CDR3 runs 14 residues. After removal of 2 bases from V and 7 bases from J, the junction contained 3 bases not matched to a gene. The germline V gene has CDR1 SGDLS and CDR2 YYNGEE.

This clone was recorded at least ten times. This chain joins TRBV19 and TRBJ1-3; tentatively, D is TRBD1 (5 bases). This CDR3 contains 14 residues. With 4 bases removed from V and 1 base from J, the gap between germline ends came to 8 bases. CDR1 and CDR2 (germline): LNHDA, SQIVND (reference sequence). The CDR3, as DNA: TGTGCCAGTAGTAGTAGGGGTTCTGGAAACACCATATATTTT. Its translation: CASSSRGSGNTIYF.

This clone was seen at least ten times. In DNA form, the CDR3 reads TGCGCCAGCACCCGGGACAGCCCCTATGGCTACACCTTC. This codes for CASTRDSPYGYTF. The chain links TRBV5-1 to TRBJ1-2, with TRBD1 matching over 7 bases. The CDR3 covers 13 residues. Germline V gene data show CDR1 as SGHRS and CDR2 as YFSETQ. The ends lost 6 bases at V and 4 bases at J; junction bases unmatched: 6.

The CDR3 loop is CASSLRSRQRGDETQYF. CDR3 bases: TGCGCCAGCAGCTTGAGGAGTCGCCAGCGGGGGGATGAGACCCAGTACTTC. The chain employs TRBV5-1 and TRBJ2-5; TRBD2 matches 9 bases. Trimming removed 1 base from V and 5 bases from J; junction bases left unmatched: 12. Germline lookup yields CDR1 SGHRS and CDR2 YFSETQ. The CDR3 contains 17 residues. Together with reference TRBV5-1 and TRBJ2-5, the CDR3 gives the full variable domain: KAGVTQTPRYLIKTRGQQVTLSCSPISGHRSVSWYQQTPGQGLQFLFEYFSETQRNKGNFPGRFSGRQFSNSRSEMNVSTLELGDSALYLCASSLRSRQRGDETQYFGPGTRLLVL.

In this sample, this clone turned up many times. The same CDR3 can be traced to other DNA sequences in this sample. The chain recombines TRBV4-1 with TRBJ2-6; 7 positions match TRBD1. Germline CDR1 and CDR2: MGHRA and YSYEKL. After removal of 6 bases from V and 4 bases from J, the junction contained 3 bases not matched to a gene. This CDR3 has 14 amino acids. CDR3 sequence (DNA): TGCGCCAGCAGGACAGGGACCGGGGCCAACGTCCTGACTTTC. It encodes CASRTGTGANVLTF.

This clone was counted at least ten times. The DNA for the CDR3 is TGTGCCAGCAGCCAAAACCGGGACAGCAGGCATTTT. It encodes CASSQNRDSRHF. V is TRBV2 and J is TRBJ1-5, with 7 nucleotides matching TRBD1. The CDR3 is 12 amino acids. J was trimmed by 15 bases and V by 6 bases; bases with no gene match: 11. Germline CDR1 reads SNHLY; CDR2 reads FYNNEI.

There are many counts of this clone. V gene TRBV18 combines with J gene TRBJ2-7; 10 bases match TRBD1. The CDR3 has 14 residues. The V segment lost 0 bases and the J segment 6 bases; nucleotides outside the gene matches: 2. The V gene's germline CDR1 is KGHSH and CDR2 LQKENI. The CDR3 DNA reads as TGTGCCAGCTCACCACCGGGACAGGGGCGCGAGCAGTACTTC. Residues: CASSPPGQGREQYF.

This clone was counted only a few times. This chain joins TRBV7-2 and TRBJ2-1; 8 positions agree with TRBD1. V was pared by 1 base and J by 12 bases, with 2 bases of the junction left unmatched. CDR1 SGHTA and CDR2 FQGNSA come from the germline V gene. CDR3 length equals 12 residues. The CDR3 sequence is CASSLVQGGQFF. In nucleotides, the CDR3 is TGTGCCAGCAGCTTAGTACAGGGGGGGCAGTTCTTC.

This clone was counted at least ten times. The CDR3 bases are TGTGCCAGCAGCTTAGATCTAGCGAGGAAGAATGAGCAGTTCTTC. Its translation is CASSLDLARKNEQFF. V gene TRBV7-9 combines with J gene TRBJ2-1; TRBD2 is a possible D gene (6 bases). The CDR3 consists of 15 residues. CDR1 is SEHNR, CDR2 FQNEAQ, per germline (reference sequence). Trimming took 1 base from V and 7 from J, leaving 14 bases between them.